A selection of T cell receptor beta chains follows, all from one sample in a study of cytotoxic CD8 clonotypes in ibrutinib-treated CLL. TCRdb's copy holds only in-frame clones and misses some; the assay was immunoSEQ multiplex PCR. The sample includes roughly 200,000 clones, roughly 79% of them seen just once. The sequencing used PBMCs, collected after 12 months of ibrutinib treatment. These receptors all come from a human donor with chronic lymphocytic leukemia. CDR3s leave out the opening cysteine and the closing phenylalanine or tryptophan.

j_call	v_call	cdr3_aa
TRBJ2-7	TRBV2	ASSRDAGLHEQY
TRBJ2-7	TRBV9	ASGRDSPYEQY
TRBJ2-1	TRBV5-1	ASSLPTGNYNEQF
TRBJ1-5	TRBV30	AWSRKTGSAQPQH
TRBJ1-6	TRBV4-1	ASSQAGTGVSPLH
TRBJ1-3	TRBV5-5	ASSFVLGSGNTIY
TRBJ1-6	TRBV20-1	SARGEGTLH
TRBJ2-2	TRBV6-5	ASSSRQGYTGELF
TRBJ1-2	TRBV7-3	ASSSRVGDGYT
TRBJ2-1	TRBV7-6	ASSLPGTDRLNEQF
TRBJ2-7	TRBV5-1	ASRPSVQASSYEQY
TRBJ1-5	TRBV5-1	ASSPTGGNQPQH
TRBJ2-7	TRBV6-1	ASSATLAGVFYEQY
TRBJ2-3	TRBV27	ASSLSWGSGTQY
TRBJ1-2	TRBV9	ASSRDSGLDGYT
TRBJ1-3	TRBV7-9	ASSLVGKGNTIY
TRBJ2-1	TRBV20-1	SAGGFNEQF
TRBJ1-1	TRBV16	ASSQSPANTEAF
TRBJ1-1	TRBV28	ASSLIHPNTEAF
TRBJ1-1	TRBV5-1	ASSFVAGPNTEAF
TRBJ1-5	TRBV2	ASSEARGQGSQPQH
TRBJ2-1	TRBV2	ASSRTDSYNEQF
TRBJ1-1	TRBV7-3	ASSLRSGTDTEAF
TRBJ1-4	TRBV2	ASSTRQARTNEKLF
TRBJ2-2	TRBV6-5	ASSYGPNTGELF
TRBJ2-1	TRBV5-1	ASSSSPTGYNEQF
TRBJ2-7	TRBV6-6	ASSLQGVLYEQY
TRBJ1-2	TRBV6-1	ASSEESAAR
TRBJ2-2	TRBV2	ASSDPGNTGELF
TRBJ2-3	TRBV5-1	ASSPSARGVTDTQY
TRBJ2-1	TRBV6-5	ATRGSGSYNEQF
TRBJ1-2	TRBV9	ASSVGAPEANYGYT
TRBJ2-1	TRBV11-3	ASSLLWGSSYNEQF
TRBJ1-2	TRBV6-1	ASNSPGRSIYT
TRBJ2-7	TRBV5-8	ASSPDRGYEQY
TRBJ2-7	TRBV6-6	ASSPPGATYEQY